The text below deals with one T cell receptor (beta chain). Its cognate antigen has yet to be identified. No base quality information exists; no much larger clone differs at one position. This entry is derived from a study of shared clonotypes between healthy human individuals (dated by TCRdb to about 2020). Background on the whole study: Two women and a few men aged 18 to 49 years were included in the cohort. For each donor, three plates each were used for CD4 naive and CD4 memory, two plates were used for CD8 naive, and one plate was used for CD8 memory. The study deeply sequenced blood TCR repertoires of several healthy adults to estimate repertoire size and the extent of clonotype sharing between individuals. Libraries were prepared and TCR repertoires were sequenced by different laboratories using diverse techniques, in order to increase sequencing depth and limit assay-specific biases. Each donor's leukapheresis produced roughly between about 0.8 and 10 billion PBMCs. The study at large found these results: Sampling was restricted to blood, and TCR repertoires in tissues likely differ from the TCR repertoires found in blood. Pairwise subsampling led to the expectation that sequencing depth would affect the degree of clonotype sharing among donors. Higher generation probabilities were observed for clonotypes shared by all four sorted-subset donors than for non-shared clonotypes. Roughly 5% of naive CD4, 3.5% of naive CD8, about 2.1% of memory CD4, and about 0.4% of memory CD8 clonotypes were shared across several donors. Because the study included a small number of donors, the genetic and exposure-history diversity represented was limited. Even with the large sequencing depth, rarefaction of the sorted-subset datasets indicated that sequencing was incomplete. Estimated clonotype richness was generally larger for naive than for memory subsets.

Using the deep immunoSEQ assay, multiplex PCR amplified TCR CDR3 regions from genomic DNA. Genomic DNA extracted from each cell subset was distributed evenly over all wells of several immunoSEQ 96-well plates, and each plate served as one replicate. For sorted subsets, each replicate PCR was loaded with roughly 0.2 ug genomic DNA, equivalent to roughly 30,000 T cell genomes. The purified libraries were quantified using a Qubit 3.0 fluorometer, sized with a Bioanalyzer 2100, and then quantified again using the KAPA Library Quantification kit. Every immunoSEQ 96-well plate was sequenced on a separate single-read 150-cycle Illumina NextSeq 550 flow cell. As for the original processing: Because only junctional sequences without quality scores were contained in the immunoSEQ output, filtering matching that applied to full-length reads could not be performed. To assign V/J genes and CDR3, sequences were annotated using PyIR, a Python wrapper for IgBLAST v1.9, with IMGT germline references. Any read was removed if the V/J assignment was weak (E-value above 1e-6), the CDR3 was missing, or the read contained stop codons, out-of-frame junctions, or ambiguous translated residues. V3J clonotypes were defined by identical inferred V gene, J gene, and CDR3 amino acid sequence. Percentage overlap between repertoires was calculated by dividing the number of shared unique clonotypes by the size of the smaller repertoire. RTK rarefaction, the Chao1 estimator, and Recon v2.1 estimates of unobserved clonotypes were used to assess repertoire richness. OLGA was used to compute generation probabilities for all TCRbeta clonotypes that the gDNA method yielded from a handful of donors. As stored in TCRdb, this immuneACCESS dataset retains in-frame rearrangements with V and J assigned. A fraction of the clones does not appear; measured against another copy, unresolved V genes explain less than half of the discrepancy, and the remainder lacks a known reason. D and trimming come from the DNA, and the V and J calls and clone size come from that table. This sample comprises roughly 300,000 clones, 87% of them detected only once. The top ten constitute roughly 16% of the sample.

V was cut back by 5 bases and J by 3 bases, leaving a gap of 9 bases between them. CDR1 PRHDT and CDR2 FYEKMQ were looked up in the germline V gene (reference sequence). Spanning cysteine to phenylalanine, the CDR3 consists of 13 amino acids. Just the 39-base CDR3 DNA is kept, in frame starting at base 1. The donors were healthy, HIV-negative adults with no recently reported acute infections or vaccinations. Every donor was a Caucasian adult residing in Nashville, Tennessee, USA. The CD8 memory samples were a combination of magnetically selected CD45RO+ cells and CCR7-negative CD45RA+ effector memory (TemRA) cells. After blood collection by leukapheresis, PBMCs were isolated using Ficoll-Histopaque density gradient centrifugation and then cryopreserved in the vapor phase of liquid nitrogen. Analytical flow cytometry was used to check the purity and quantity of every magnetically sorted T cell population. Genomic DNA was isolated from every sorted fraction and measured by UV absorbance on a Nanodrop 2000c.

The sequence joins TRBV13 to TRBJ2-3, with an unclear D gene assignment. This TCR derives from a man aged 18-30 years in good health. Specimen: memory CD8+ T cells sorted from blood. What this sample's cell subset or site label stands for: CD45RO+ cells pooled with CCR7-negative TemRA cells. At the DNA level, the sequence is TGTGCCAGCAGCGGGTTTGGAACAGATACGCAGTATTTT. It translates to CASSGFGTDTQYF.